The 13 T cell receptor beta chains listed next were all sequenced from one sample in a study of T cells in tuberculosis. Time point described: new active TB diagnosis, blood taken before or within 7 days of starting treatment. Sequencing used immunoSEQ multiplex PCR; TCRdb keeps in-frame clones, though not all of them. The table has some 49,000 clones, nearly 95% seen once; the top ten hold about 1.5%. The sequencing here drew on PBMCs, taken at tuberculosis diagnosis. These receptors originate from an adult with tuberculosis.

This sequence joins TRBV10-3 and TRBJ1-6; TRBD1 agrees at 8 bases. Unmatched junction bases numbered 10, after V lost 8 bases and J lost 7 bases. The CDR3 has 15 amino acids. The V gene's germline CDR1 is ENHRY and CDR2 SYGVKD. The CDR3 reads CAIRPRGQENSPLHF. The CDR3 nucleotides are TGTGCCATCCGACCGCGGGGACAGGAAAATTCACCCCTCCACTTT.

The chain employs TRBV2 and TRBJ2-1, with D possibly being TRBD1 (5 bases). Germline CDR1 reads SNHLY; CDR2 reads FYNNEI. The length of the CDR3 is 13 residues. The germline V and J ends were trimmed by 1 base and 6 bases, with 7 bases remaining between them. The CDR3 coding sequence is TGTGCCAGCAGTGAAGACAGGCTCAATGAGCAGTTCTTC. Translated: CASSEDRLNEQFF.

This clone was counted once. The gene calls are TRBV6-5 and TRBJ2-7, with TRBD1 as a possible D gene (5 bases). Germline CDR1 MNHEY, CDR2 SVGAGI. Trimming pared 2 bases from V and 8 bases from J, leaving 16 bases between. The CDR3 runs 14 residues. The CDR3 nucleotides read TGTGCCAGCAGTTACGGTCAGGGTGTAGTACAGCAGTACTTC. Translating gives CASSYGQGVVQQYF.

The rearrangement joins TRBV5-1 to TRBJ2-1; D gene uncertain. This CDR3 spans 16 amino acids. The V and J ends lost 0 bases and 6 bases respectively, with 16 bases between them. Germline loops: CDR1 SGHRS, CDR2 YFSETQ. The CDR3 sequence: CASSLVVGGLGNEQFF. The CDR3, as DNA: TGCGCCAGCAGCTTGGTGGTAGGCGGTTTGGGCAATGAGCAGTTCTTC.

This chain links TRBV7-9 with TRBJ1-4; TRBD1 matches 7 bases. CDR1 is SEHNR, CDR2 FQNEAQ, per germline (reference sequence). J lost 12 bases, V lost 1 base, and 2 bases had no gene match. The CDR3 contains 12 residues. CDR3 sequence: CASSLGRGQLFF. CDR3 coding DNA: TGTGCCAGCAGCTTAGGGAGGGGGCAACTGTTTTTT.

This clone was detected only a few times. V gene TRBV19 combines with J gene TRBJ1-1; 7 bases agree with TRBD1. In germline, CDR1 is LNHDA, CDR2 SQIVND (reference sequence). The V gene end was trimmed by 4 bases and the J gene end by 8 bases; junction bases not matched to a gene: 4. This CDR3 comprises 12 residues. CDR3 protein: CASSTRTGEAFF. The CDR3, as DNA: TGTGCCAGTAGTACCCGGACAGGAGAAGCTTTCTTT.

This sequence joins TRBV27 and TRBJ2-6; possibly TRBD1 for D (6 bases). The CDR3 consists of 19 residues. V lost 7 bases and J lost 0, with 22 bases in between. CDR1 MNHEY and CDR2 SMNVEV come from the germline V gene (reference sequence). As DNA, the CDR3 is TGTGCCAGCACCAGTCGCCCGACAGGTATGGGCTCTGGGGCCAACGTCCTGACTTTC. Its protein product is CASTSRPTGMGSGANVLTF.

J is TRBJ2-2 and V is TRBV2; 7 bases line up with TRBD2. Trimming at V came to 8 bases and at J to 6 bases, leaving 12 bases not matched to a gene. In germline, CDR1 is SNHLY, CDR2 FYNNEI. The CDR3 is 15 amino acids. In DNA, the CDR3 is TGTGCCAGCTCCATGAGGGATCTAGCGGCCGGGGAGCTGTTTTTT. Translated: CASSMRDLAAGELFF.

The rearrangement uses TRBV2 and TRBJ2-3; D is ambiguous. The germline V and J ends were trimmed by 4 bases and 2 bases, with 13 bases remaining between them. The CDR3 contains 15 residues. Germline V CDR1 and CDR2: SNHLY, FYNNEI. CDR3 nucleotide sequence: TGTGCCAGCAGTGCGGCTACAGAACACACAGATACGCAGTATTTT. Amino acid sequence: CASSAATEHTDTQYF.

The V and J genes are TRBV15 and TRBJ1-2; D may be TRBD1 (5 bases). The CDR3 contains 15 residues. Between the trimmed V and J ends, which lost 1 base and 6 bases, there was a span of 15 bases. Germline CDR1 and CDR2: LNHNV and YYDKDF (reference sequence). For the CDR3, the DNA is TGTGCCACCAGCAGAGCCGACGCAGGGTTTAATGGCTACACCTTC. Its translation: CATSRADAGFNGYTF. The variable domain in full, with the rest retrieved from reference TRBV15 and TRBJ1-2, is DAMVIQNPRYQVTQFGKPVTLSCSQTLNHNVMYWYQQKSSQAPKLLFHYYDKDFNNEADTPDNFQSRRPNTSFCFLDIRSPGLGDTAMYLCATSRADAGFNGYTFGSGTRLTVV.

The V and J genes are TRBV6-1 and TRBJ1-2; 12 positions agree with TRBD1. The CDR3 length is 15 residues. V gave up 6 bases and J gave up 4 bases; unmatched junction bases: 6. Germline values: CDR1 MNHNS, CDR2 SASEGT. The CDR3: CASRRGTGGGYGYTF. The CDR3, as DNA: TGTGCCAGCAGGAGAGGGACAGGGGGCGGCTATGGCTACACCTTC.

The genes are TRBV2 and TRBJ1-1; 9 bases match TRBD1. The germline CDR1 and CDR2 sequences are SNHLY and FYNNEI. The V and J ends lost 7 bases and 0 bases, in that order; junction bases with no gene match: 6. CDR3 length: 15 residues. The CDR3 sequence is CASKMTGGMNTEAFF. The CDR3 DNA is TGTGCCAGCAAGATGACAGGGGGGATGAACACTGAAGCTTTCTTT.

This clone was recorded once. V is TRBV9 and J is TRBJ2-2; tentatively, D is TRBD1 (6 bases). Germline V gene sequence: CDR1 SGDLS, CDR2 YYNGEE. The CDR3 runs to 13 residues. The V and J ends lost 6 bases and 1 base respectively, with 7 bases between them. In DNA, the CDR3 is TGTGCCAGCAAGGGACAGAACACCGGGGAGCTGTTTTTT. This encodes CASKGQNTGELFF.